This TCR beta chain appears in the sequencing data of a study of blood T cell repertoires in COVID-19. Recruits, aged roughly 18 to 95 years, lived in 20 to 30 US areas. Original handling: By means of reference gene primer amplification, nucleated cell counts were estimated. Generated by immunoSEQ multiplex PCR, the TCRdb table keeps only in-frame clones and is missing some. For V, J and clone size, that table is used; D and trimming come from the DNA. The sample includes 200,000 to 300,000 clones, approximately 86% of them seen just once. Sequencing used PBMCs or T cells enriched from blood (not recorded which). The TCR comes from a woman aged 18-29 years who had recovered from COVID-19.

CDR3 DNA: TGTGCCAGCAAATTAACTGGGGCCAACGTCCTGACTTTC. Residues: CASKLTGANVLTF. This sequence joins TRBV27 and TRBJ2-6; D not certain. Trimming shortened V by 7 bases and J by 2 bases, and 6 bases separated the two germline ends. CDR1 and CDR2 from the germline V gene are MNHEY and SMNVEV (reference sequence). The CDR3 contains 13 residues.